This note documents a single TCR beta chain sequence. On the day of bone marrow donation, the related graft donor provided peripheral blood. V gave up 6 bases and J gave up 8 bases; unmatched junction bases: 7. The germline V gene has CDR1 MNHEY and CDR2 SVGAGI. This CDR3 is 13 amino acids long. These data come from a study of T cells after posttransplantation cyclophosphamide. Repertoires were generated with immunoSEQ multiplex PCR, while TCRdb's copy carries only in-frame clones and drops some. This sample has some 13,000 clones, with roughly 72% found just once. The rearrangement joins TRBV6-5 to TRBJ1-2; 9 bases are shared with TRBD1. The TCR sequence derives from a man in his fifties. Specimen: memory CD4+ T cells sorted from PBMCs. The CDR3 DNA reads as TGTGCCAGCAGATCCGGGACAGGGTACGGCTACACCTTC. Protein sequence: CASRSGTGYGYTF.